This section outlines one T cell receptor beta chain sequence together with its context. Looked up from germline, CDR1 is SGHTA and CDR2 is FQGTGA. The V end lost 2 bases, the J end lost 2 bases, and 3 bases lay between the germline ends. CDR3 length: 13 amino acids. This sample is drawn from a study of blood T cell repertoires in COVID-19. The wider study: Donors in the United States, Italy and Spain gave samples during acute or convalescent COVID-19. Sources were T cells, B-cell-depleted T cells, or PBMCs; the material itself was cDNA or gDNA.

As originally analysed: Estimates of nucleated cell counts were drawn from the amplification of reference gene primers. Profiling relied on immunoSEQ multiplex PCR, and the TCRdb table lists in-frame clones only, not all of them. The DNA was the basis for D and trimming; V, J and clone size are from that table. The sample lists a few hundred thousand clones; over 75% were seen once. The chain has TRBV7-3 and TRBJ2-2; D unclear. The receptor comes from a woman aged 55-70 years with acute or convalescent COVID-19. Sequencing used peripheral blood. The CDR3 region has the DNA TGTGCCAGCAGCTTAGGCAACACCGGGGAGCTGTTTTTT. Protein product: CASSLGNTGELFF.